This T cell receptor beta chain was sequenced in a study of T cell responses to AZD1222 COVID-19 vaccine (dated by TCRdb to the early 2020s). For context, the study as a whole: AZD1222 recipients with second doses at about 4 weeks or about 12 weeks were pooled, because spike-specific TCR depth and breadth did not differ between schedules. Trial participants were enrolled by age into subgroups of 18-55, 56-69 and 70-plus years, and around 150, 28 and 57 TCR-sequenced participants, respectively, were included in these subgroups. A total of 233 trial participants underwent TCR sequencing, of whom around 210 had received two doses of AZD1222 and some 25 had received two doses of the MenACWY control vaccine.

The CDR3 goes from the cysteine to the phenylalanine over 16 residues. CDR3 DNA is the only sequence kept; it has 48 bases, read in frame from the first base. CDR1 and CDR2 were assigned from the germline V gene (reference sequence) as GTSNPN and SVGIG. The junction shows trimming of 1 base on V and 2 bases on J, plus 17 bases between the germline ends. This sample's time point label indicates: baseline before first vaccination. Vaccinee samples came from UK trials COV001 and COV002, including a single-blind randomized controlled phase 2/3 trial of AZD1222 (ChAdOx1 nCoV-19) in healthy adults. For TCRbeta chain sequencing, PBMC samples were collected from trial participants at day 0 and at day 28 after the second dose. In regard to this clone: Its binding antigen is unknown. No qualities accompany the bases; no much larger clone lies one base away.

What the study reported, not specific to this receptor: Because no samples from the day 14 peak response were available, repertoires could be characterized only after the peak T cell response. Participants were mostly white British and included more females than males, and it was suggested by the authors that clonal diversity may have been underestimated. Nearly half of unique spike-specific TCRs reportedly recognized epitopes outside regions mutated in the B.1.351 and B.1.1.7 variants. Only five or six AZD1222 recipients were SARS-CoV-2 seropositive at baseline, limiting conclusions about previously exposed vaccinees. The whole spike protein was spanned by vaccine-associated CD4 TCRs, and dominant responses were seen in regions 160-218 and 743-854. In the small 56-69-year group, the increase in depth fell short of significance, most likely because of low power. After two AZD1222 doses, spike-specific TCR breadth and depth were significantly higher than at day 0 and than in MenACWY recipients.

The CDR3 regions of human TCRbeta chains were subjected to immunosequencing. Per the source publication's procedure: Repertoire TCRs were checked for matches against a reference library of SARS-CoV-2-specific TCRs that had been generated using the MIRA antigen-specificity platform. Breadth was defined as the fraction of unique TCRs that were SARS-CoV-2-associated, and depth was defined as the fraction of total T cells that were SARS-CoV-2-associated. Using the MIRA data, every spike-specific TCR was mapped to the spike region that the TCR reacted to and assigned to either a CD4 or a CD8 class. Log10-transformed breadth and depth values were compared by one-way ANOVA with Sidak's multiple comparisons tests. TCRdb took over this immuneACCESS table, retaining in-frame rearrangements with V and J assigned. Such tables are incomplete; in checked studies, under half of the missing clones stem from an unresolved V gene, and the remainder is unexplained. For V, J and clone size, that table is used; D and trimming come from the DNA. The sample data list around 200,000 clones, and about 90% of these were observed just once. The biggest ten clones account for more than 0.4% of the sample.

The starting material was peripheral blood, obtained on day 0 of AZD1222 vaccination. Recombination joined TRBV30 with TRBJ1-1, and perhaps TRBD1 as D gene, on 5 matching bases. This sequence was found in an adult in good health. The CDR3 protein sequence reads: CAWSGDGAAPNTEAFF. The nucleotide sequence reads TGTGCCTGGAGTGGTGATGGGGCAGCGCCTAACACTGAAGCTTTCTTT.